This TCR beta chain was observed in a study of CXCR3-negative and CXCR3-positive naive CD8 T cells. TRB cDNA was prepared as libraries by UMI-labeled 5' RACE. Reanalyzing the 5' RACE reads, TCRdb keeps one entry per CDR3 protein, without DNA. In all, the sample yields roughly 45,000 distinct CDR3 sequences. This CDR3 has 16 residues. CDR1 is MDHEN, CDR2 SYDVKM, per germline. The chain uses TRBV28 and TRBJ2-7; TCRdb proposes TRBD1, but this gene call is untestable without DNA. The sequence was obtained from a human donor in good health. Some clones in this sample may be carry-over from other donors' samples. Sequencing input: naive CXCR3- CD8+ T cells from blood. Subset reported: CD45RO-CCR7+CD27+CD95- naive CD8+ T cells lacking CXCR3 (TNR3-). CDR3 sequence: CASSLVQGQGAYEQYF.